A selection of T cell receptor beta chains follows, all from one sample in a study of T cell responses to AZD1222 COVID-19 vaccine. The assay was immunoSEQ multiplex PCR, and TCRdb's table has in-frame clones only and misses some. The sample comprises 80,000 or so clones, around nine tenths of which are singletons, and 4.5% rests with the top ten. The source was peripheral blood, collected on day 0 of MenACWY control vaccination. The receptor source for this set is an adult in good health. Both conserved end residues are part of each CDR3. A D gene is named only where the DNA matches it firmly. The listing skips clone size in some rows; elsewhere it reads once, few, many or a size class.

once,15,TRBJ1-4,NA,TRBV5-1,TGCGCCAGCAGCTCGGGTGGGGCCGGGGAGGAAAAACTGTTTTTT,CASSSGGAGEEKLFF
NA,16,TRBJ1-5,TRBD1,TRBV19,TGTGCCAGTAGTGCACTCGACAGGGGAAGCAATCAGCCCCAGCATTTT,CASSALDRGSNQPQHF
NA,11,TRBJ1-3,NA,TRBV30,TGTGCCTGGAGACCCACGAACACCATATATTTT,CAWRPTNTIYF
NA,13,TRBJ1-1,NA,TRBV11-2,TGTGCCAGCAGCTTAGGTCTGGGCACTGAAGCTTTCTTT,CASSLGLGTEAFF
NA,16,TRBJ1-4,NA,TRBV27,TGTGCCAGCAGTTTTTTGAGGGGAGGGACTAATGAAAAACTGTTTTTT,CASSFLRGGTNEKLFF
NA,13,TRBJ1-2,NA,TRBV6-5,TGTGCCAGCAAGTACAGTTCCAACTATGGCTACACCTTC,CASKYSSNYGYTF
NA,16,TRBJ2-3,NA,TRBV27,TGTGCCTCCACCTACGACCGGAGCGGGAGCACAGATACGCAGTATTTT,CASTYDRSGSTDTQYF
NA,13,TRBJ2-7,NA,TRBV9,TGTGCCAGCAGCGTAGACTTTCAGAGGGAGCAGTACTTC,CASSVDFQREQYF
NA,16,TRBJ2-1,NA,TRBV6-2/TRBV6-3,TGTGCCAGCAGTTCGGGGGAGGGACACAACTACAATGAGCAGTTCTTC,CASSSGEGHNYNEQFF
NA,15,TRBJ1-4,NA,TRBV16,TGTGCCAGCAGCCTAAATCGAGCAACTAATGAAAAACTGTTTTTT,CASSLNRATNEKLFF
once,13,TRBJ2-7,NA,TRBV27,TGTGCCAGCAGTTTATCGAAAGTTTACGAGCAGTACTTC,CASSLSKVYEQYF
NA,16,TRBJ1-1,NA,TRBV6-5,TGTGCCAGCAGTTACTCGAGAGAGGGCGCGGGAACTGAAGCTTTCTTT,CASSYSREGAGTEAFF
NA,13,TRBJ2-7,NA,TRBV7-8,TGTGCCAGCAGCTTCGGGTTGAACTACGAGCAGTACTTC,CASSFGLNYEQYF
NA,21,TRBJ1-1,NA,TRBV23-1,TGCGCCAGCAGTCAATCCGTCCATGGGGCCGTCAAGGCTTTCATGAACACTGAAGCTTTCTTT,CASSQSVHGAVKAFMNTEAFF
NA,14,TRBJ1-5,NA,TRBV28,TGTGCCAGCACCAAAGGGGGTGGCAATCAGCCCCAGCATTTT,CASTKGGGNQPQHF
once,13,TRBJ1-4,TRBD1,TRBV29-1,TGCAGCTTTACGGACAGGGGGCATGAAAAACTGTTTTTT,CSFTDRGHEKLFF
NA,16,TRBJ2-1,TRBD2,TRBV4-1,TGCGCCAGCAGCCCCGGGGTGGCGGGAGTTTGGAATGAGCAGTTCTTC,CASSPGVAGVWNEQFF
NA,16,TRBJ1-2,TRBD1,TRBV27,TGTGCCAGCAGTTTTGGACAGGGGGTCCCGTCGTCGGGCTACACCTTC,CASSFGQGVPSSGYTF
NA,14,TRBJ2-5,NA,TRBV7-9,TGTGCCAGCAGCTTAGCGGGGATTAAAGAGACCCAGTACTTC,CASSLAGIKETQYF
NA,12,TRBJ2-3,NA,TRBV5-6,TGTGCCAGCAGCCCCGGAACAGATACGCAGTATTTT,CASSPGTDTQYF
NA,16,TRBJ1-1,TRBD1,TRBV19,TGTGCCAGTACCCTTATAGGGACAGGAGCGAACACTGAAGCTTTCTTT,CASTLIGTGANTEAFF
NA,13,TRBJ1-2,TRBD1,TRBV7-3,TGTGCCAGCAGTTCGACAGGGGAGGGTGGCTACACCTTC,CASSSTGEGGYTF
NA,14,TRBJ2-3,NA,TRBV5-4,TGTGCCAGCAGCTTGGGGCTGATCACAGATACGCAGTATTTT,CASSLGLITDTQYF
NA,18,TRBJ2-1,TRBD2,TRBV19,TGTGCCAGTAGTATACTAGGGGGGACTAGCGGGAGGGGTAATGAGCAGTTCTTC,CASSILGGTSGRGNEQFF
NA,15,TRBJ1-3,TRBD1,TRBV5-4,TGTGCCAGCAGCTTTCAGGGGGCTTCCGGAAACACCATATATTTT,CASSFQGASGNTIYF
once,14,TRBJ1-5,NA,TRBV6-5,TGTGCCAGCAGACCCGGGGTGGACAATCAGCCCCAGCATTTT,CASRPGVDNQPQHF
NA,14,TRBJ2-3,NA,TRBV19,TGTGCCAGTAGTATAGCAGGGGGCACAGATACGCAGTATTTT,CASSIAGGTDTQYF
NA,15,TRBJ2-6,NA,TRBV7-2,TGTGCCAGCAGGTTGAGTATCTCTGGGGCCAACGTCCTGACTTTC,CASRLSISGANVLTF
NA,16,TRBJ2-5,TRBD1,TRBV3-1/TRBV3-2,TGTGCCAGCAGTCAGCACCCCGGGACAGGCGGCGAGACCCAGTACTTC,CASSQHPGTGGETQYF
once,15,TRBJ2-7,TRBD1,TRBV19,TGTGCCAGTAGAACTGGGACAGGGGGCTTCTTCGAGCAGTACTTC,CASRTGTGGFFEQYF
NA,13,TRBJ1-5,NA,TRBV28,TGTGCCAGCATGGGGGGGGGAAATCAGCCCCAGCATTTT,CASMGGGNQPQHF
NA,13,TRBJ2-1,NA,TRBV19,TGTGCCAGTAGCATATTCTCCAGGGATGAGCAGTTCTTC,CASSIFSRDEQFF
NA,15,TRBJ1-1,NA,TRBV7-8,TGTGCCAGCAGCCTCGCGGGGGGGATCGACACTGAAGCTTTCTTT,CASSLAGGIDTEAFF
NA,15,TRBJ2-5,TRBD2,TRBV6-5,TGTGCCAGCACGTCCCCAGCGGGAGCAGAAGAGACCCAGTACTTC,CASTSPAGAEETQYF
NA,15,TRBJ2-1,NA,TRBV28,TGTGCCAGCAGTTTTTCCGGGACAACCCACAATGAGCAGTTCTTC,CASSFSGTTHNEQFF
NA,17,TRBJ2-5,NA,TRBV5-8,TGTGCCAGCAGCTCTCCTACCCGACAAGAGGATCAAGAGACCCAGTACTTC,CASSSPTRQEDQETQYF
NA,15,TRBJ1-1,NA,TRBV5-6,TGTGCCAGCAGCTTGGGATCAGGGGTCAACACTGAAGCTTTCTTT,CASSLGSGVNTEAFF
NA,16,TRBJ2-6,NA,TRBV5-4,TGTGCCAGCAGCTTGGCTAAGCAAAGCGGGGCCAACGTCCTGACTTTC,CASSLAKQSGANVLTF
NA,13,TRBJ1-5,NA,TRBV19,TGTGCCAGTAGTCTCCCGCCAGGCGGGACCCAGCATTTT,CASSLPPGGTQHF
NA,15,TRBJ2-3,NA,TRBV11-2,TGTGCCAGCAGCTTAGGTAGGGGAGGCACAGATACGCAGTATTTT,CASSLGRGGTDTQYF